This T cell receptor beta chain was retrieved from a study of long-term antiretroviral therapy in people with HIV. A v3.0 immunoSEQ assay was performed at survey level. Profiled with immunoSEQ multiplex PCR; TCRdb holds only in-frame clones, not every one. The sample contains tens of thousands of clones, 70% to 90% of which appear only once. Before DNA extraction, about 0.85-10 million cryopreserved PBMC were held in the samples. The material was unsorted PBMCs, obtained 0.8 years before starting antiretroviral therapy. This TCR derives from a man in his late teens or twenties with HIV.

CDR3 sequence: CASRRRGADNEQFF. The CDR3 DNA reads TGCGCCAGCAGAAGGCGGGGGGCCGATAATGAGCAGTTCTTC. The rearrangement uses TRBV5-1 and TRBJ2-1; TRBD2 aligns across 8 bases. The CDR3 has 14 residues. Losses at the gene ends were 5 bases for V and 7 bases for J; bases not matched to a gene: 8. Per the germline V gene, CDR1 is SGHRS and CDR2 is YFSETQ.